This TCR beta chain is drawn from a study of CD8 T cells in ankylosing spondylitis. Study-level points and caveats: Before this, some motif variants had been reported in reactive arthritis synovial fluid and blood. The clones that were linked to disease were reported to be significantly enriched in matched synovial fluid samples from ankylosing spondylitis patients.

With regard to this clonotype: Its cognate antigen is unknown.

In germline, CDR1 is LGHNA, CDR2 YSLEER. V dropped 1 base and J dropped 6 bases, with 12 bases sitting between them. The CDR3 extends over 14 amino acids. TCRdb redid the calling of the 5' RACE reads with MiXCR, one entry per CDR3 protein. The top ten hold less than 40% of the sample, which has roughly 35,000 distinct CDR3 sequences, 13% seen once. This sequence was found in a male donor with ankylosing spondylitis. The J gene is TRBJ1-1, the V gene TRBV4-3; no clear D gene. Specimen: synovial fluid, either unsorted or a sorted T cell fraction (not recorded which). CDR3 in amino acids: CASSQVFGKAEAFF. DNA for the CDR3: TGCGCCAGCAGCCAAGTGTTCGGTAAGGCTGAAGCTTTCTTT.